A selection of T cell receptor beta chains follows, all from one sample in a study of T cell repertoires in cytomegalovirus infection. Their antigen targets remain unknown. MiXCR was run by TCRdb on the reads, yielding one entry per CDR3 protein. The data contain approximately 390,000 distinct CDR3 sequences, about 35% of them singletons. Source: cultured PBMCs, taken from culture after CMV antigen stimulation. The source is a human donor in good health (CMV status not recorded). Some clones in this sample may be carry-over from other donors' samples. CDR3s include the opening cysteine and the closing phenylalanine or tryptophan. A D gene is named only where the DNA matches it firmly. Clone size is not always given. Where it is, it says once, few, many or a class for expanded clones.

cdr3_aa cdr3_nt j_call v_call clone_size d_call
CASSLGGAPNQPQHF TGTGCCAGCAGCTTAGGTGGGGCCCCCAATCAGCCCCAGCATTTT TRBJ1-5 TRBV7-2 many -
CAWSVANEQFF TGTGCCTGGAGTGTAGCCAATGAGCAGTTCTTC TRBJ2-1 TRBV30 few -
CASSPRPRNTEAFF TGTGCCAGCTCACCACGACCCCGTAATACTGAAGCTTTCTTT TRBJ1-1 TRBV18 - -
CASSPLAGEAGANVLTF TGTGCCAGTAGTCCGCTAGCGGGAGAAGCTGGGGCCAACGTCCTGACTTTC TRBJ2-6 TRBV19 few TRBD2
CSVTDGGTEAFF TGCAGCGTGACGGACGGTGGCACTGAAGCTTTCTTT TRBJ1-1 TRBV29-1 - -
CASSSNPGRLPWANEKLFF TGTGCCAGCAGCTCTAATCCGGGGAGATTGCCTTGGGCTAATGAAAAACTGTTTTTT TRBJ1-4 TRBV7-8 many -
CASSAYGGGLGEKLFF TGTGCCAGCAGCGCCTATGGGGGGGGGCTCGGAGAAAAACTGTTTTTT TRBJ1-4 TRBV7-9 - -
CASSSASTSGADTQYF TGTGCCAGCAGCTCGGCGTCCACTAGCGGGGCAGATACGCAGTATTTT TRBJ2-3 TRBV7-2 - TRBD2
CASSYSGGVDTEAFF TGTGCCAGCAGTTACTCGGGGGGAGTAGACACTGAAGCTTTCTTT TRBJ1-1 TRBV6-8 - -
CAIGTSGADTQYF TGTGCCATCGGGACTAGCGGCGCGGATACGCAGTATTTT TRBJ2-3 TRBV25-1 - TRBD2
CASSQDFHNTDTQYF TGCGCCAGCAGCCAAGACTTTCACAACACAGATACGCAGTATTTT TRBJ2-3 TRBV4-3 - -
CATYSGSGYNEQFF TGTGCCACCTATAGCGGGAGTGGCTACAATGAGCAGTTCTTC TRBJ2-1 TRBV28 - TRBD2
CASSLTAQETQYF TGTGCCAGCAGCTTAACAGCCCAAGAGACCCAGTACTTC TRBJ2-5 TRBV7-3 many -
CASSQDVWGTEAFF TGCGCCAGCAGCCAAGATGTCTGGGGCACTGAAGCTTTCTTT TRBJ1-1 TRBV4-1 - -
CASSPTGVNTGELFF TGTGCCAGCAGCCCGACAGGGGTGAACACCGGGGAGCTGTTTTTT TRBJ2-2 TRBV7-9 - TRBD1
CSAPIAGNNEQFF TGCAGTGCTCCAATAGCGGGGAACAATGAGCAGTTCTTC TRBJ2-1 TRBV20-1 few TRBD2
CASRTQGTYEQYF TGCGCCAGCCGGACACAGGGAACCTACGAGCAGTACTTC TRBJ2-7 TRBV5-1 few -
CASSQDRSGRASYEQYF TGTGCCAGCAGCCAAGACCGTAGCGGGAGGGCATCCTACGAGCAGTACTTC TRBJ2-7 TRBV4-2 few TRBD2
CASTGPAEAFF TGTGCCAGCACTGGACCCGCTGAAGCTTTCTTT TRBJ1-1 TRBV6-5 - -
CASSLSGTGGFNEKLFF TGTGCCAGCAGCTTATCAGGGACAGGGGGCTTTAATGAAAAACTGTTTTTT TRBJ1-4 TRBV7-2 - TRBD1
CSVESREKLFF TGCAGCGTTGAATCGCGGGAAAAACTGTTTTTT TRBJ1-4 TRBV29-1 - -
CASSLDWRHQETQYF TGTGCCAGCAGCTTAGATTGGAGACACCAAGAGACCCAGTACTTC TRBJ2-5 TRBV7-4 - -
CASSKPGQGKANTEAFF TGTGCCAGCAGCAAACCGGGACAGGGGAAGGCGAACACTGAAGCTTTCTTT TRBJ1-1 TRBV7-9 many TRBD1
CASSPAGGLRETQYF TGTGCCAGCTCACCAGCGGGAGGGCTACGAGAGACCCAGTACTTC TRBJ2-5 TRBV18 - TRBD2
CASSLMQSSYDTEAFF TGTGCCAGCAGCCTAATGCAAAGCTCCTACGACACTGAAGCTTTCTTT TRBJ1-1 TRBV7-2 few -
CASSIVRLAGTNTGELFF TGTGCCAGTAGTATAGTCCGACTAGCGGGAACGAACACCGGGGAGCTGTTTTTT TRBJ2-2 TRBV19 - TRBD2
CSARAGTGFSYEQYF TGCAGTGCTAGAGCCGGGACAGGGTTCTCCTACGAGCAGTACTTC TRBJ2-7 TRBV20-1 - TRBD1
CASSLSGARTEAFF TGTGCCAGCAGCTTATCAGGGGCTCGCACTGAAGCTTTCTTT TRBJ1-1 TRBV7-2 - -
CASSRFMNTEAFF TGTGCCAGCAGCCGGTTTATGAACACTGAAGCTTTCTTT TRBJ1-1 TRBV7-8 few -
CASSLMVSETQYF TGTGCCAGCAGCTTAATGGTTTCAGAGACCCAGTACTTC TRBJ2-5 TRBV7-9 few -
CASSVGTGNEKLFF TGTGCCAGCAGTGTCGGGACAGGGAATGAAAAACTGTTTTTT TRBJ1-4 TRBV5-8 few TRBD1
CASSSRSGRASRSVTGELFF TGTGCCAGCAGTTCTCGTAGCGGGAGGGCCAGTCGTTCGGTGACCGGGGAGCTGTTTTTT TRBJ2-2 TRBV6-2/TRBV6-3 - TRBD2
CASSFGLAGVEQYF TGTGCCAGCAGCTTTGGACTAGCGGGAGTAGAGCAGTACTTC TRBJ2-7 TRBV7-2 - TRBD2
CARNFKRAGGVWNEQFF TGTGCCAGAAATTTTAAACGTGCGGGAGGGGTGTGGAATGAGCAGTTCTTC TRBJ2-1 TRBV14 - TRBD2
CASSSTFRLAGPMAQYF TGTGCCAGCAGTTCAACTTTCCGTCTAGCGGGGCCCATGGCGCAGTACTTC TRBJ2-7 TRBV6-6 - TRBD2
CSARGGMVGKYGYTF TGCAGTGCTAGGGGGGGGATGGTGGGTAAATATGGCTACACCTTC TRBJ1-2 TRBV20-1 - -
CASSPTSDRDYEQYF TGTGCCAGCAGCCCCACCTCGGACAGAGATTACGAGCAGTACTTC TRBJ2-7 TRBV7-9 - -
CASSLANLMSEQYF TGTGCCAGCAGCTTAGCTAATCTGATGTCCGAGCAGTACTTC TRBJ2-7 TRBV7-2 few -
CASSPRDFGNTEAFF TGTGCCAGCAGCCCCAGGGACTTTGGAAACACTGAAGCTTTCTTT TRBJ1-1 TRBV7-2 few -
CASSSGTQPRTGADTQYF TGTGCCAGCAGCTCCGGGACCCAACCTCGGACAGGTGCAGATACGCAGTATTTT TRBJ2-3 TRBV12-3/TRBV12-4 few TRBD1
CASRVMWGETQYF TGTGCCAGCAGGGTCATGTGGGGGGAGACCCAGTACTTC TRBJ2-5 TRBV12-3/TRBV12-4 - -
CASSPSGLAESLNEQFF TGTGCCAGCAGCCCCTCCGGACTAGCAGAGAGTCTCAATGAGCAGTTCTTC TRBJ2-1 TRBV28 - TRBD2
CAIRNLAGSAGELFF TGTGCCATCAGGAACCTAGCGGGATCAGCCGGGGAGCTGTTTTTT TRBJ2-2 TRBV10-3 few TRBD2
CASSLMSEKLFF TGTGCCAGCAGTTTGATGAGCGAAAAACTGTTTTTT TRBJ1-4 TRBV12-3/TRBV12-4 - -